Sequencing of this T cell receptor beta chain was carried out in a study of blood T cell repertoires in COVID-19. Sequencing was performed with immunoSEQ multiplex PCR; in TCRdb, only in-frame clones are kept and a portion is missing. The profile shows 55,000 to 75,000 clones, about 78% of them singletons. Losses at the gene ends were 2 bases for V and 2 bases for J; bases not matched to a gene: 5. The CDR3 has 15 residues. Germline CDR1 and CDR2: SGHRS and YFSETQ. The chain combines TRBV5-1 with TRBJ2-7; 9 bases agree with TRBD1. The sample taken for sequencing was peripheral blood. This receptor was identified in a man at least 80 years old with active or convalescent COVID-19. For the CDR3, the DNA is TGCGCCAGCAGCTTACAGGGGGCTGCAACCTACGAGCAGTACTTC. Translated, it gives CASSLQGAATYEQYF.